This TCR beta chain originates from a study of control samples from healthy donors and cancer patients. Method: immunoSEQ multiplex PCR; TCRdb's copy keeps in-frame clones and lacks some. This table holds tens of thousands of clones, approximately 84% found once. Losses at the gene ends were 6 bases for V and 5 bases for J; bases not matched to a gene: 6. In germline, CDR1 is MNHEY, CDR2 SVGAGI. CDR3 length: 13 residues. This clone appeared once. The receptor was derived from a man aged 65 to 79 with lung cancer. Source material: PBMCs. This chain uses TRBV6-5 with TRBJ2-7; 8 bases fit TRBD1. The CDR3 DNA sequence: TGTGCCAGCAGCGGACAGGGATGGCACGAGCAGTACTTC. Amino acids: CASSGQGWHEQYF.